Listed here are 10 T cell receptor beta chains from one sample, sequenced in a study of response to subunit inactivated influenza vaccine. TCRdb independently ran MiXCR on the RT-PCR reads; one entry per CDR3 protein. The sample contains about 800,000 distinct CDR3 sequences, 21% of which appear only once. The sequences come from PBMCs from blood, collected roughly 5 days after vaccination. The receptors here all came from a man between 50 and 59 years old who received an inactivated influenza vaccine.

The chain carries TRBV12-3 or TRBV12-4 and TRBJ2-5; 8 bases map to TRBD2. The J segment lost 9 bases and the V segment lost 5 bases, leaving 17 bases of the junction unmatched. This CDR3 spans 16 amino acids. The chain's CDR3 is CASSPSPGLVKGAQYF. The CDR3 coding sequence is TGTGCCAGCAGTCCCTCTCCGGGACTAGTGAAAGGGGCCCAGTACTTC.

There are a few counts of this clonotype. The V and J genes are TRBV7-9 and TRBJ1-1; D ambiguous. The germline V gene encodes CDR1 SEHNR and CDR2 FQNEAQ (reference sequence). This CDR3 has 13 amino acids. Trimming took off 5 bases at V and 7 bases at J, with 14 bases between the two ends. CDR3 amino acids: CASSPVPNDEAFF. The CDR3 DNA is TGTGCCAGCAGCCCCGTACCCAACGATGAAGCTTTCTTT.

The rearrangement uses TRBV12-3 or TRBV12-4 and TRBJ2-3, with D maybe TRBD2 (5 bases). The CDR3 spans 15 residues. V was clipped by 3 bases and J by 1 base, with 11 bases between them. The DNA of the CDR3 is TGTGCCAGCAGTTTTGAGGGCCCTCGCACAGATACGCAGTATTTT. It encodes CASSFEGPRTDTQYF.

The rearrangement uses TRBV20-1 and TRBJ2-3; D may match TRBD1 or TRBD2 (5 bases each). Trimming cost V 5 bases and J 2 bases, with 14 bases left between them. The CDR3 covers 14 residues. Germline V gives CDR1 DFQATT, CDR2 SNEGSKA (reference sequence). The DNA of the CDR3 is TGCAGTGCTTACGGGACGGACATCACAGATACGCAGTATTTT. Translation: CSAYGTDITDTQYF.

The chain carries TRBV18 and TRBJ2-1; TRBD2 agrees at 7 bases. Germline CDR1 KGHSH, CDR2 LQKENI. The J segment lost 7 bases and the V segment lost 8 bases, leaving 11 bases of the junction unmatched. The CDR3 runs 14 residues. The CDR3 protein is CASTEGRARNEQFF. The DNA of the CDR3 is TGTGCCAGCACGGAAGGGAGGGCCCGGAATGAGCAGTTCTTC.

This clonotype was counted between two and nine times. The chain employs TRBV6-2 or TRBV6-3 and TRBJ2-2, with 10 bases fitting TRBD1. The CDR3 has 15 amino acids. Germline CDR1 is MNHEY and CDR2 is SVGEGT. Germline trimming cut 7 bases from V and 3 bases from J; bases unmatched to any gene: 5. In DNA form, the CDR3 reads TGTGCCAGCAAAACGGGGACAGGGGACACCGGGGAGCTGTTTTTT. It translates to CASKTGTGDTGELFF.

The V gene is TRBV12-3 or TRBV12-4, the J gene TRBJ2-2, with no clear D. The CDR3 sequence is 14 residues long. With 6 bases removed from V and 4 bases from J, the gap between germline ends came to 12 bases. CDR3 in DNA: TGTGCCAGCAGACCCGACCTCCGCACCGGGGAGCTGTTTTTT. This gives the protein CASRPDLRTGELFF.

This clonotype was counted between two and nine times. This rearrangement joins TRBV4-1 to TRBJ2-2, with D maybe TRBD1 (5 bases). Trimming took 5 bases from V and 10 from J, leaving 11 bases between them. Per germline, CDR1 MGHRA and CDR2 YSYEKL. The CDR3 has 12 residues. In DNA, the CDR3 is TGCGCCAGCAGCGGCAGGGTTTTGGAGCTGTTTTTT. This sequence encodes CASSGRVLELFF.

This clonotype was seen once. The V call is TRBV14, the J call TRBJ2-7, with TRBD2 matching over 13 bases. The trim removed 1 base at V and 8 bases at J, leaving 5 bases unmatched. CDR3 length: 15 residues. In germline, CDR1 is SGHDN, CDR2 FVKESK. CDR3 residues: CASSQGLTSGRKQYF. In nucleotides, the CDR3 is TGTGCCAGCAGCCAAGGTCTGACTAGCGGGAGGAAGCAGTACTTC. Drawing the rest from reference TRBV14 and TRBJ2-7, the complete variable domain is EAGVTQFPSHSVIEKGQTVTLRCDPISGHDNLYWYRRVMGKEIKFLLHFVKESKQDESGMPNNRFLAERTGGTYSTLKVQPAELEDSGVYFCASSQGLTSGRKQYFGPGTRLTVT.

The rearrangement uses TRBV28 and TRBJ2-6; D might be TRBD1 (6 bases). The CDR3 is 20 amino acids. From germline, CDR1 is MDHEN and CDR2 SYDVKM. Trimming pared 6 bases from V and 0 bases from J, leaving 24 bases between. The CDR3 sequence is CASSSSHRVLLYSGANVLTF. CDR3 bases: TGTGCCAGCAGCTCGTCCCACAGGGTGCTACTTTACTCTGGGGCCAACGTCCTGACTTTC. Full variable domain (outside the CDR3, taken from reference TRBV28 and TRBJ2-6): DVKVTQSSRYLVKRTGEKVFLECVQDMDHENMFWYRQDPGLGLRLIYFSYDVKMKEKGDIPEGYSVSREKKERFSLILESASTNQTSMYLCASSSSHRVLLYSGANVLTFGAGSRLTVL.